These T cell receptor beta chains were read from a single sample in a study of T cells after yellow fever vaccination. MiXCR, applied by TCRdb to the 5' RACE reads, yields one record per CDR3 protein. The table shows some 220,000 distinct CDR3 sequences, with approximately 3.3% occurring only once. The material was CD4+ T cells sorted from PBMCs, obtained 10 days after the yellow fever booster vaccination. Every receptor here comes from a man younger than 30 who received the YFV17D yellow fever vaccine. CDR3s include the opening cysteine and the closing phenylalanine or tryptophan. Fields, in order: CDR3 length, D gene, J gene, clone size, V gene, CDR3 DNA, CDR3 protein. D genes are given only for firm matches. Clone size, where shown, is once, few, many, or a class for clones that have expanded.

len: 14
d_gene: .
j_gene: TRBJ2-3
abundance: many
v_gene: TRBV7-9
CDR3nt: TGTGCCAGCAGCCAGAACATTTGGTCGGATACGCAGTATTTT
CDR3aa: CASSQNIWSDTQYF

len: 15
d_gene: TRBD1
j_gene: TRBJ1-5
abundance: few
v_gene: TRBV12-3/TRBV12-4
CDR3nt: TGTGCCAGCAGCCAGGGACAGTTAACCAATCAGCCCCAGCATTTT
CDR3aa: CASSQGQLTNQPQHF

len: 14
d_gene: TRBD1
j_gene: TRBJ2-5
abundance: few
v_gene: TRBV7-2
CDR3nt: TGTGCCAGCAGCGCCTCCGGGACAGGGGAGACCCAGTACTTC
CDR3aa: CASSASGTGETQYF

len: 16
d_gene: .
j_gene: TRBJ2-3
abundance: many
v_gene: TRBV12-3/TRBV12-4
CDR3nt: TGTGCCAGCAGCTCCCCACCTACTGGAGGCCCAGATACGCAGTATTTT
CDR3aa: CASSSPPTGGPDTQYF

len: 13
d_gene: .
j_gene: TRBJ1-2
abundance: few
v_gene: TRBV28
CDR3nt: TGTGCAGCCATGGCTGGGTGGGGCTATGGCTACACCTTC
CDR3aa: CAAMAGWGYGYTF

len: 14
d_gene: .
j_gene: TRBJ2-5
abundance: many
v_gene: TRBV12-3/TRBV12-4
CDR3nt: TGTGCCAGCAGTCCGAGGGTGGGAGGCGAGACCCAGTACTTC
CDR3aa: CASSPRVGGETQYF

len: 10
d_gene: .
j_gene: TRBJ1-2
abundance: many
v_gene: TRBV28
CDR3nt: TGTGCCGTATTCTACTATGGCTACACCTTC
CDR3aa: CAVFYYGYTF

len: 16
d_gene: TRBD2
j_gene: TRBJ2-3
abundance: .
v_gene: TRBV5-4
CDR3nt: TGTGCCAGCAGCATGACTAGCGGGGGTAGCACAGATACGCAGTATTTT
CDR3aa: CASSMTSGGSTDTQYF

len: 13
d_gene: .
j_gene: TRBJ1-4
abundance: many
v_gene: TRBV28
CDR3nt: TGTGCCAGCAGTTTACGTGTCAATGAAAAACTGTTTTTT
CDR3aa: CASSLRVNEKLFF

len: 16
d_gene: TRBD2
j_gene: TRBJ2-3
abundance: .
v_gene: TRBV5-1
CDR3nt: TGCGCCAGCAGCTCGATGATAGCGGGGGGCACAGATACGCAGTATTTT
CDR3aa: CASSSMIAGGTDTQYF

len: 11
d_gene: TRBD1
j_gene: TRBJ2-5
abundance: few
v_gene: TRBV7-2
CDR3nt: TGTGCCAGCAGCTTAGACGGGACAGAGTACTTC
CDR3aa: CASSLDGTEYF